This entry lists 26 T cell receptor beta chains sequenced from one sample in a study of T cell responses to AZD1222 COVID-19 vaccine. The assay was immunoSEQ multiplex PCR, and TCRdb's table has in-frame clones only and misses some. Of 120,000 or so clones detected, about 89% appear once; the ten largest clones hold 5% to 6%. The source material was peripheral blood, sampled on day 0 of AZD1222 vaccination. Receptors were obtained from an adult in good health.

The chain links TRBV9 to TRBJ1-1; possible D gene TRBD1, 5 bases. The CDR3 is 19 amino acids. Trimming shortened V by 0 bases and J by 1 base, and 22 bases separated the two germline ends. Per the germline V gene, CDR1 is SGDLS and CDR2 is YYNGEE. This CDR3 reads CASSVVVRGFKVGNTEAFF. CDR3 in DNA: TGTGCCAGCAGCGTAGTGGTTAGGGGCTTCAAGGTAGGGAACACTGAAGCTTTCTTT.

This chain connects TRBV19 to TRBJ1-4; TRBD1 aligns across 11 bases. The CDR3 sequence is 15 residues long. The V and J ends lost 9 bases and 5 bases, in that order; junction bases with no gene match: 8. Germline V gene sequence: CDR1 LNHDA, CDR2 SQIVND (reference sequence). CDR3 sequence (DNA): TGTGCCAGCCGGGACAGGGGGGACGCGAATGAAAAACTGTTTTTT. It is translated as CASRDRGDANEKLFF.

The CDR3 DNA reads as TGTGCCAGCAGCCTGACAGGGGGAGGGTCTGGCTACACCTTC. Its protein product is CASSLTGGGSGYTF. The genes are TRBV9 and TRBJ1-2; TRBD1 agrees at 9 bases. This CDR3 comprises 14 residues. Germline V lookup: CDR1 SGDLS, CDR2 YYNGEE. Germline trimming cut 4 bases from V and 7 bases from J; bases unmatched to any gene: 8.

V is TRBV30 and J is TRBJ2-3; D may match TRBD1 or TRBD2 (6 bases each). The CDR3 is 15 residues long. Germline assignment: CDR1 GTSNPN and CDR2 SVGIG (reference sequence). V was shortened by 1 base and J by 6 bases, with 17 bases between the two germline ends. CDR3 amino acids: CAWSGGQGRGDTQYF. DNA for the CDR3: TGTGCCTGGAGTGGTGGTCAGGGGCGGGGTGATACGCAGTATTTT. Complete variable domain (other parts from reference TRBV30 and TRBJ2-3): SQTIHQWPATLVQPVGSPLSLECTVEGTSNPNLYWYRQAAGRGLQLLFYSVGIGQISSEVPQNLSASRPQDRQFILSSKKLLLSDSGFYLCAWSGGQGRGDTQYFGPGTRLTVL.

The chain links TRBV19 to TRBJ1-5, with D perhaps TRBD1 (5 bases). This CDR3 contains 15 residues. The germline CDR1 and CDR2 sequences are LNHDA and SQIVND (reference sequence). V was trimmed by 5 bases and J by 3 bases, leaving 14 bases between them. The DNA for the CDR3 is TGTGCCAGTAGTGGGGGTGTCTCCACCAATCAGCCCCAGCATTTT. The encoded protein is CASSGGVSTNQPQHF.

The rearrangement links TRBV18 to TRBJ1-1; TRBD1 might be the D (6 bases). The ends were cut back, 4 bases at V and 1 base at J, with 16 bases in the middle. CDR3 length: 16 residues. From germline, CDR1 is KGHSH and CDR2 LQKENI. CDR3 amino acids: CASSLRMGDTNTEAFF. In nucleotides, the CDR3 is TGTGCCAGCTCACTCAGGATGGGGGACACGAACACTGAAGCTTTCTTT.

This chain joins TRBV19 and TRBJ1-1, with no clear D. The CDR3 is made up of 15 amino acids. The germline gives CDR1 LNHDA, CDR2 SQIVND (reference sequence). The V and J ends lost 3 bases and 3 bases respectively, with 14 bases between them. DNA for the CDR3: TGTGCCAGTAGTATTATTGGGGTTTCGGACACTGAAGCTTTCTTT. It specifies CASSIIGVSDTEAFF.

The J gene is TRBJ2-7, the V gene TRBV1; the D call in the table, TRBD2, was not verified against the DNA. TRBV1 is tagged as a pseudogene. This CDR3 comprises 15 residues. The CDR3 DNA sequence: TGCACCAGCAGCCTTGGTTCCAACTACACCTACGAGCAGTACTTC. Translated: CTSSLGSNYTYEQYF.

J is TRBJ2-1 and V is TRBV28, with D hard to call. The CDR3 loop spans 15 amino acids. V was pared by 5 bases and J by 0 bases, with 11 bases between. Per germline, CDR1 MDHEN and CDR2 SYDVKM. CDR3 coding DNA: TGTGCCAGCAGTGACACGGTGAGCTCCTACAATGAGCAGTTCTTC. As protein: CASSDTVSSYNEQFF.

The J gene is TRBJ1-2, the V gene TRBV12-3 or TRBV12-4; no clear D. CDR3 size: 11 residues. V was pared by 1 base and J by 10 bases, with 7 bases between. CDR3 nucleotides: TGTGCCAGCAGTTTAGTGGGAGCCTACACCTTC. This gives the protein CASSLVGAYTF.

The V gene is TRBV19, the J gene TRBJ2-5; the D is unclear. The germline gives CDR1 LNHDA, CDR2 SQIVND (reference sequence). Trimming shortened V by 1 base and J by 6 bases, and 15 bases separated the two germline ends. CDR3 length: 15 amino acids. This CDR3 is CASSIGRQTQQTQYF. CDR3 nucleotide sequence: TGTGCCAGTAGTATAGGTCGGCAGACTCAGCAGACCCAGTACTTC.

This clone was seen just once. The rearrangement uses TRBV15 and TRBJ1-4; 9 positions match TRBD1. This CDR3 is 15 amino acids long. Germline V gives CDR1 LNHNV, CDR2 YYDKDF (reference sequence). V trimming: 5 bases; J trimming: 8 bases; junction bases outside the gene matches: 9. The CDR3 DNA reads as TGTGCCACCAGCCGATCCGGGACAGGGTGGGAAAAACTGTTTTTT. Encoded protein: CATSRSGTGWEKLFF.

The rearrangement joins TRBV9 to TRBJ2-3, with D possibly TRBD1 on 6 matching bases. V lost 4 bases and J 2 bases, leaving 14 bases between the germline ends. The CDR3 spans 15 residues. Germline V CDR1 and CDR2: SGDLS, YYNGEE. CDR3 region: CASSPTGTNTDTQYF. CDR3 coding DNA: TGTGCCAGCAGCCCGACCGGGACAAACACAGATACGCAGTATTTT.

This clone was counted once. The V call is TRBV6-5, the J call TRBJ1-1, with D maybe TRBD1 (5 bases). The CDR3 spans 14 residues. CDR1 MNHEY and CDR2 SVGAGI come from the germline V gene. V gave up 2 bases and J gave up 6 bases, with 13 bases separating them. The CDR3 is CASSYGRWGSEAFF. The DNA for the CDR3 is TGTGCCAGCAGTTACGGCAGGTGGGGCTCTGAAGCTTTCTTT.

In nucleotides, the CDR3 is TGTGCCAGCAGCTCAGCCGGGACAGGGGGCCCTGGAAACACCATATATTTT. Its protein product is CASSSAGTGGPGNTIYF. This chain joins TRBV7-9 and TRBJ1-3; TRBD1 aligns across 12 bases. With 4 bases clipped from V and 2 bases from J, the junction kept 6 bases outside the gene matches. Germline CDR1 is SEHNR and CDR2 is FQNEAQ (reference sequence). This CDR3 comprises 17 residues. Complete variable domain (other parts from reference TRBV7-9 and TRBJ1-3): DTGVSQNPRHKITKRGQNVTFRCDPISEHNRLYWYRQTLGQGPEFLTYFQNEAQLEKSRLLSDRFSAERPKGSFSTLEIQRTEQGDSAMYLCASSSAGTGGPGNTIYFGEGSWLTVV.

The chain carries TRBV15 and TRBJ2-5, with TRBD1 as a possible D gene (6 bases). V shed 10 bases and J shed 5 bases, with 20 bases lying between them. Germline V CDR1 and CDR2: LNHNV, YYDKDF (reference sequence). This CDR3 comprises 14 residues. CDR3 nucleotides: TGTGCCAGTCAGCAGGGGCAGGGGAGTGAGACCCAGTACTTC. Its translation: CASQQGQGSETQYF. Filled out from reference TRBV15 and TRBJ2-5, the complete variable domain reads DAMVIQNPRYQVTQFGKPVTLSCSQTLNHNVMYWYQQKSSQAPKLLFHYYDKDFNNEADTPDNFQSRRPNTSFCFLDIRSPGLGDTAMYLCASQQGQGSETQYFGPGTRLLVL.

The sample holds one count of this clone. The gene calls are TRBV6-5 and TRBJ2-5; 11 positions agree with TRBD1. This CDR3 has 15 amino acids. Trimming took 2 bases from V and 5 from J; bases not matched to a gene: 4. The germline V gene has CDR1 MNHEY and CDR2 SVGAGI. CDR3: CASSYPGQGAETQYF. As DNA, the CDR3 is TGTGCCAGCAGTTACCCCGGACAGGGGGCCGAGACCCAGTACTTC.

This clone has more than one count but fewer than ten. The J gene is TRBJ2-6, the V gene TRBV6-6; 7 bases fit TRBD1. Germline V gene data show CDR1 as MNHNY and CDR2 as SVGAGI (reference sequence). V lost 9 bases to trimming and J lost 0 bases; unmatched junction nucleotides: 8. This CDR3 contains 16 residues. CDR3 coding DNA: TGTGCCAGTACAGGGGTTGTAATCTCTGGGGCCAACGTCCTGACTTTC. Encoded protein: CASTGVVISGANVLTF.

The V gene is TRBV6-6, the J gene TRBJ1-5, with unresolved D. Trimming removed 2 bases from V and 6 bases from J, with 14 bases in between. From germline, CDR1 is MNHNY and CDR2 SVGAGI (reference sequence). CDR3 size: 15 residues. For the CDR3, the DNA is TGTGCCAGCAGTTACGTGGGCGAGCACGGTCAGCCCCAGCATTTT. Its translation: CASSYVGEHGQPQHF.

DNA of the CDR3: TGTGCCAGCAGCTTCACCCCCGGACTGCGCATCGGGGAGCTGTTTTTT. Translated, it gives CASSFTPGLRIGELFF. The chain is built from TRBV5-6 and TRBJ2-2; tentative D call: TRBD2 (5 bases). The CDR3 length is 16 residues. The germline V and J ends were trimmed by 2 bases and 7 bases, with 18 bases remaining between them. Germline V gene lookup returns CDR1 SGHDT and CDR2 YYEEEE.

CDR3: CASSPFQRVGNTIYF. DNA for the CDR3: TGTGCCAGCAGCCCGTTCCAAAGGGTGGGAAACACCATATATTTT. This chain uses TRBV28 with TRBJ1-3; D remains unclear. V was pared by 6 bases and J by 4 bases, with 16 bases between. The CDR3 spans 15 residues. Looked up from germline, CDR1 is MDHEN and CDR2 is SYDVKM.

This chain uses TRBV13 with TRBJ1-4, with TRBD1 matching over 8 bases. This CDR3 is built from 24 residues. V shed 2 bases and J 3 bases; nucleotides not matched to a gene: 29. Germline lookup yields CDR1 PRHDT and CDR2 FYEKMQ (reference sequence). The CDR3 protein is CASSLSRFRAVDRGGLGPNEKLFF. Written as DNA, the CDR3 is TGTGCCAGCAGCTTATCCAGGTTCAGGGCGGTCGACAGGGGAGGTTTGGGACCTAATGAAAAACTGTTTTTT.

The rearrangement joins TRBV6-5 to TRBJ2-7; weak D call: TRBD1 (6 bases). CDR3 size: 14 residues. From germline, CDR1 is MNHEY and CDR2 SVGAGI. V dropped 2 bases and J dropped 2 bases, with 10 bases sitting between them. The CDR3 DNA follows: TGTGCCAGCAGTTACGGGGGCACCACCTACGAGCAGTACTTC. As protein: CASSYGGTTYEQYF.

The chain joins TRBV15 to TRBJ1-6; D uncertain. Germline V gene sequence: CDR1 LNHNV, CDR2 YYDKDF (reference sequence). This CDR3 contains 13 residues. Trimming pared 0 bases from V and 7 bases from J, leaving 4 bases between. For the CDR3, the DNA is TGTGCCACCAGCAGAGAAGGGAATTCACCCCTCCACTTT. It specifies CATSREGNSPLHF. Variable domain in full (rest from reference TRBV15 and TRBJ1-6): DAMVIQNPRYQVTQFGKPVTLSCSQTLNHNVMYWYQQKSSQAPKLLFHYYDKDFNNEADTPDNFQSRRPNTSFCFLDIRSPGLGDTAMYLCATSREGNSPLHFGNGTRLTVT.

The genes are TRBV12-3 or TRBV12-4 and TRBJ1-5, with D possibly matching TRBD1 (5 bases). Trimming cost V 3 bases and J 5 bases, with 8 bases left between them. The CDR3 runs 13 residues. The CDR3 loop is CASSFEGYQPQHF. CDR3 sequence (DNA): TGTGCCAGCAGTTTTGAGGGGTATCAGCCCCAGCATTTT.

The chain employs TRBV29-1 and TRBJ2-3; D is uncertain. Germline loops: CDR1 SQVTM, CDR2 ANQGSEA. The CDR3 covers 9 residues. Trimming took 8 bases from V and 5 from J, leaving 5 bases between them. CDR3 DNA: TGCAGCCTTGGAGATACGCAGTATTTT. Protein product: CSLGDTQYF.